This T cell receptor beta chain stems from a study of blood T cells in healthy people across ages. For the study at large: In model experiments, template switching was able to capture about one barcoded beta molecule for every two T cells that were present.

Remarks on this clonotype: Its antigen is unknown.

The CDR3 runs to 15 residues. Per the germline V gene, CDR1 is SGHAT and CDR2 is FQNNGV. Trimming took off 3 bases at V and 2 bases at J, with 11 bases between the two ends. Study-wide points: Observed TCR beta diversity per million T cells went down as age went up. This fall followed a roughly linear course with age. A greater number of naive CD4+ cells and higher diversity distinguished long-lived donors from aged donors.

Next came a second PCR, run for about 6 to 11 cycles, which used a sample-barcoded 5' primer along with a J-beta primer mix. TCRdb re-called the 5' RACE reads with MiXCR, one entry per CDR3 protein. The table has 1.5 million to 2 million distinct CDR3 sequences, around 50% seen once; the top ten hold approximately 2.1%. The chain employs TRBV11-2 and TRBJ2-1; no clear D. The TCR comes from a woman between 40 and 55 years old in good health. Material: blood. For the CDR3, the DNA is TGTGCCAGCAGCTTTTCGGACCGGACCTACAATGAGCAGTTCTTC. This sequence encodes CASSFSDRTYNEQFF.